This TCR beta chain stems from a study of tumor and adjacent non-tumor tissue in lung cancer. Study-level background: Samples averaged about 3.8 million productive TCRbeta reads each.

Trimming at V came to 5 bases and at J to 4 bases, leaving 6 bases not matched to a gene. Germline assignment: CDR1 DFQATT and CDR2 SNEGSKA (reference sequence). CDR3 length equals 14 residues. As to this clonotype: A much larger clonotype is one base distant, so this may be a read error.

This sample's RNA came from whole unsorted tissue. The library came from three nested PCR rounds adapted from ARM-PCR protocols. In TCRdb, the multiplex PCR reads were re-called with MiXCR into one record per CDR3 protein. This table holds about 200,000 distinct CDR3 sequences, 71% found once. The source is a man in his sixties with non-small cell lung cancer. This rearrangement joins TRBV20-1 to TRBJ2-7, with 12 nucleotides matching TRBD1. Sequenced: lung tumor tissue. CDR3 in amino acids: CSAQGQGADYEQYF. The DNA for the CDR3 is TGCAGTGCTCAGGGACAGGGGGCGGATTACGAGCAGTACTTC.